The 20 T cell receptor beta chains presented below share a single source sample, sequenced in a study of molecular identifiers for immune sequencing clone quantification. TCRdb reprocessed the PCR reads via MiXCR and lists one record per CDR3 protein. The table lists some 320,000 distinct CDR3 sequences, about 21% of them singletons, with 0.75% to 0.85% in the top ten. Sequenced material: naive CD8+ T cells from blood, with Jurkat cell RNA spiked in. Stated subset: FACS-sorted CD8+CD4-CCR7+CD45RA+ naive T cells. All receptors come from a human donor in good health. Some libraries in this study had Jurkat cell RNA spiked in.

Remarks on this clonotype: A much larger clone differs from this one at a single base, so this may be a read error. The gene calls are TRBV7-9 and TRBJ1-6, with D hard to call. CDR1 is SEHNR, CDR2 FQNEAQ, per germline (reference sequence). CDR3 length equals 16 residues. V was clipped by 4 bases and J by 9 bases, with 19 bases between them. DNA for the CDR3: TGTGCCAGCAGCTCCGGCAGCCCGGGCTTTAGTTCACCCCTCCACTTT. Translating gives CASSSGSPGFSSPLHF.

This clonotype was seen repeatedly, ten times or more. The CDR3 nucleotides are TGTGCCAGCACGAGCGGGGGGTTCCCCGGAGAGACCCAGTACTTC. The encoded protein is CASTSGGFPGETQYF. The chain combines TRBV6-5 with TRBJ2-5, with 9 nucleotides matching TRBD2. Germline V lookup: CDR1 MNHEY, CDR2 SVGAGI. V dropped 7 bases and J dropped 4; count of bases not matched to a gene: 10. CDR3 length equals 15 residues.

The CDR3 reads CASNQDYYTDTQYF. The CDR3, as DNA: TGTGCCAGCAACCAAGACTATTACACAGATACGCAGTATTTT. This chain links TRBV6-5 with TRBJ2-3; D is possibly TRBD2 (5 bases). CDR1 MNHEY and CDR2 SVGAGI come from the germline V gene. The CDR3 loop spans 14 amino acids. The V end lost 7 bases, the J end lost 2 bases, and 13 bases lay between the germline ends.

The CDR3 reads CASSQRWNTEAFF. The CDR3 DNA reads as TGTGCCAGCAGTCAAAGATGGAACACTGAAGCTTTCTTT. The chain is built from TRBV11-3 and TRBJ1-1; no firm D call. The V and J ends lost 6 bases and 1 base respectively, with 9 bases between them. The germline V gene encodes CDR1 SGHNT and CDR2 YENEEA. The CDR3 length is 13 residues.

Notes on this clonotype: A much larger clone sits a single nucleotide away, making a read error possible. V and J are TRBV7-9 and TRBJ2-2; 9 bases are shared with TRBD2. The germline V gene encodes CDR1 SEHNR and CDR2 FQNEAQ (reference sequence). The CDR3 totals 15 residues. CDR3 in DNA: TGTGCCAGCAGCCACCTGGTAGCGGGAGCCGGGGAGCTGGTTTTT. It specifies CASSHLVAGAGELVF.

Comments on this clonotype: Given a much more abundant clone one base away, this may be a read error. In this CDR3 the conserved last residue, phenylalanine or tryptophan, is missing, so a read error is likely. The rearrangement links TRBV25-1 to TRBJ1-1; D uncertain. V lost 5 bases and J lost 1, with 8 bases in between. This CDR3 contains 13 residues. Looked up from germline, CDR1 is MGHDK and CDR2 is SYGVNS. The CDR3 reads CASSITENTEAFL. CDR3 bases: TGTGCCAGCAGTATTACAGAGAACACTGAAGCTTTCCTT.

The chain uses TRBV28 and TRBJ2-7; 7 bases align to TRBD1. After removal of 6 bases from V and 4 bases from J, the junction contained 12 bases not matched to a gene. Germline CDR1 reads MDHEN; CDR2 reads SYDVKM. This CDR3 region has 15 residues. The chain's CDR3 is CASSPGTVPGYEQYF. For the CDR3, the DNA is TGTGCCAGCAGCCCCGGGACAGTGCCCGGGTACGAGCAGTACTTC.

This clonotype showed up many times. This sequence joins TRBV7-2 and TRBJ2-5; D remains unclear. Germline CDR1 and CDR2: SGHTA and FQGNSA. With 5 bases removed from V and 5 bases from J, the gap between germline ends came to 18 bases. The CDR3 has 15 residues. The CDR3 sequence: CASSPSLSRFETQYF. DNA for the CDR3: TGTGCCAGCAGCCCCTCCCTTTCTCGGTTTGAGACCCAGTACTTC.

At least ten counts were recorded for this clonotype. The rearrangement joins TRBV4-3 to TRBJ1-1; D ambiguous. The CDR3 extends over 15 amino acids. Germline CDR1 and CDR2: LGHNA and YSLEER. With 3 bases removed from V and 0 bases from J, the gap between germline ends came to 11 bases. Here the CDR3 reads CASSQIHTMNTEAFF. CDR3 DNA: TGCGCCAGCAGCCAGATACATACGATGAACACTGAAGCTTTCTTT.

The chain is built from TRBV4-3 and TRBJ2-7, with D perhaps being TRBD1 or TRBD2 (5 bases each). There are 15 residues in the CDR3. The germline CDR1 and CDR2 sequences are LGHNA and YSLEER. V lost 1 base to trimming and J lost 3 bases, with 13 bases between them. CDR3 protein: CASSQARGPSYEQYF. The CDR3 DNA is TGCGCCAGCAGCCAAGCCCGGGGCCCCAGCTACGAGCAGTACTTC.

This clonotype was detected many times. The CDR3 loop is CASSYGREAFF. In nucleotides, the CDR3 is TGTGCCAGCAGTTACGGGCGTGAAGCTTTCTTT. The rearrangement links TRBV6-2 or TRBV6-3 to TRBJ1-1; D gene uncertain. The CDR3 spans 11 residues. Germline V gene data show CDR1 as MNHEY and CDR2 as SVGEGT. The V and J ends lost 2 bases and 7 bases respectively, with 5 bases between them.

This clonotype was found a few times. The genes are TRBV3-1 and TRBJ2-2; D call uncertain. Trimming took off 1 base at V and 6 bases at J, with 18 bases between the two ends. The V gene's germline CDR1 is LGHDT and CDR2 YNNKEL (reference sequence). The CDR3 totals 17 residues. The CDR3 coding sequence is TGTGCCAGCAGCCAAGCACCAATCCCGTGGGCCTCCGGGGAGCTGTTTTTT. It is translated as CASSQAPIPWASGELFF.

This clonotype was seen more than once but under ten times. In DNA form, the CDR3 reads TGTGCCAGCTCCGGGCAGAACAATGAAAAACTGTTTTTT. Its protein is CASSGQNNEKLFF. The chain is built from TRBV27 and TRBJ1-4; D is unresolved. Germline lookup yields CDR1 MNHEY and CDR2 SMNVEV (reference sequence). V was shortened by 8 bases and J by 5 bases, with 12 bases between the two germline ends. CDR3 length: 13 residues.

The sample holds many counts of this clonotype. This chain links TRBV27 with TRBJ2-7; tentative D call: TRBD1 (6 bases). Per the germline V gene, CDR1 is MNHEY and CDR2 is SMNVEV (reference sequence). CDR3 length: 15 amino acids. V was pared by 8 bases and J by 4 bases, with 21 bases between. CDR3 DNA: TGTGCCAGCCGGGCGGGTCCAGGGGTCGGGTACGAGCAGTACTTC. The encoded protein is CASRAGPGVGYEQYF.

The table lists this clonotype with many counts. This chain joins TRBV20-1 and TRBJ1-2; D is uncertain. Trimming shortened V by 5 bases and J by 4 bases, and 11 bases separated the two germline ends. Germline CDR1 reads DFQATT; CDR2 reads SNEGSKA (reference sequence). This CDR3 has 12 amino acids. The CDR3 is CSAPASFYGYTF. CDR3 sequence (DNA): TGCAGTGCTCCCGCGAGTTTCTATGGCTACACCTTC.

In this sample, this clonotype turned up a few times. The chain is built from TRBV27 and TRBJ1-5; D ambiguous. This CDR3 region has 15 residues. The V and J ends lost 7 bases and 5 bases respectively, with 18 bases between them. Germline assignment: CDR1 MNHEY and CDR2 SMNVEV (reference sequence). The DNA of the CDR3 is TGTGCCAGCAAGAGCCTGATCTCCGGGTATCAGCCCCAGCATTTT. This translates into CASKSLISGYQPQHF.

Ten or more counts support this clonotype. The CDR3 spells CASSPWTIFFTDTQYF. The CDR3 nucleotides are TGTGCCAGCAGTCCGTGGACTATTTTCTTCACAGATACGCAGTATTTT. The chain links TRBV28 to TRBJ2-3, with D perhaps matching TRBD2 (6 bases). CDR3 length equals 16 residues. CDR1 MDHEN and CDR2 SYDVKM come from the germline V gene. The V gene lost 5 bases and the J gene lost 2 bases, with 17 bases spanning the gap. Supplemented by reference TRBV28 and TRBJ2-3, the full variable domain reads DVKVTQSSRYLVKRTGEKVFLECVQDMDHENMFWYRQDPGLGLRLIYFSYDVKMKEKGDIPEGYSVSREKKERFSLILESASTNQTSMYLCASSPWTIFFTDTQYFGPGTRLTVL.

In this sample, this clonotype turned up many times. This sequence joins TRBV2 and TRBJ1-4; D perhaps matches TRBD1 (6 bases). Trimming took 0 bases from V and 8 from J, leaving 16 bases between them. The CDR3 has 16 residues. Germline V CDR1 and CDR2: SNHLY, FYNNEI. The CDR3 loop reads CASSEASVRGGEKLFF. CDR3 nucleotides: TGTGCCAGCAGTGAAGCCTCTGTCAGGGGAGGGGAAAAACTGTTTTTT.

The chain has TRBV15 and TRBJ1-1; unclear D gene. Germline-derived CDR1 and CDR2 are LNHNV and YYDKDF (reference sequence). The CDR3 extends over 13 amino acids. V was cut by 5 bases and J by 1 base, with 8 bases left in between. As DNA, the CDR3 is TGTGCCACCAGCGAGGGCTGGAACACTGAAGCTTTCTTT. Protein product: CATSEGWNTEAFF.

Remarks on this clonotype: A much larger clone sits a single nucleotide away, making a read error possible. The CDR3 here is CASGEDSGGSSYEQYF. CDR3 nucleotides: TGTGCCAGCGGCGAAGATAGCGGGGGGAGCTCCTACGAGCAGTACTTC. The chain combines TRBV7-6 with TRBJ2-7; 10 positions match TRBD2. The CDR3 runs to 16 residues. V shed 8 bases, J shed 0 bases, and the junction held 10 bases outside the gene matches. Per the germline V gene, CDR1 is SGHVS and CDR2 is FNYEAQ. Combining the CDR3 with reference TRBV7-6 and TRBJ2-7 gives the whole variable domain GAGVSQSPRYKVTKRGQDVALRCDPISGHVSLYWYRQALGQGPEFLTYFNYEAQQDKSGLPNDRFSAERPEGSISTLTIQRTEQRDSAMYRCASGEDSGGSSYEQYFGPGTRLTVT.